The present entry profiles one T cell receptor (beta chain) with its context. This entry is derived from a study of long-term antiretroviral therapy in people with HIV. An immunoSEQ assay, version v3.0, was performed at survey level. The repertoire was sequenced with immunoSEQ multiplex PCR; TCRdb's copy has only in-frame clones and lacks some. This table has about 28,000 clones, over 90% appearing once. The CDR3 runs 16 residues. Trimming at V came to 1 base and at J to 6 bases, leaving 6 bases not matched to a gene. CDR1 and CDR2 (germline): MNHNS, SASEGT. The rearrangement joins TRBV6-1 to TRBJ2-1, with 10 bases identical to TRBD2. Here the sequenced sample was unsorted PBMCs, taken 5.3 years after starting antiretroviral therapy. This TCR was sampled from a man in his fifties with HIV. The CDR3 reads CASSEVLTSGVNEQFF. The CDR3 DNA follows: TGTGCCAGCAGTGAAGTTCTAACTAGCGGGGTCAATGAGCAGTTCTTC.